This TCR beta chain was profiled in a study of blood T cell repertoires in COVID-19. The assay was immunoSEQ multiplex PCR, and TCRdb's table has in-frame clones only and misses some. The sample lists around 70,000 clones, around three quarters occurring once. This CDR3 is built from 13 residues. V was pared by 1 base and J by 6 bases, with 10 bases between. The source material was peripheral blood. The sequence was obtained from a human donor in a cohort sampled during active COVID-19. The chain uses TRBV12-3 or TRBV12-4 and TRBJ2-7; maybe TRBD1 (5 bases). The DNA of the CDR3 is TGTGCCAGCAGTTTAGGACAGAATGGCGAGCAGTACTTC. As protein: CASSLGQNGEQYF.